Here is one T cell receptor beta chain with its context. The assay was immunoSEQ multiplex PCR, and TCRdb's table has in-frame clones only and misses some. The table has around 130,000 clones, roughly 94% seen once. This sample is drawn from a study of control samples from healthy donors and cancer patients. The specimen was blood. The TCR originated in a man in his thirties or forties in good health.

The CDR3 spells CAWSQGFNSNQPQHF. Written as DNA, the CDR3 is TGTGCCTGGAGTCAAGGCTTCAATAGCAATCAGCCCCAGCATTTT. The genes are TRBV30 and TRBJ1-5, with no clear D. There are 15 residues in the CDR3. Trimming removed 2 bases from V and 0 bases from J, with 11 bases in between. CDR1 and CDR2 (germline): GTSNPN, SVGIG (reference sequence).